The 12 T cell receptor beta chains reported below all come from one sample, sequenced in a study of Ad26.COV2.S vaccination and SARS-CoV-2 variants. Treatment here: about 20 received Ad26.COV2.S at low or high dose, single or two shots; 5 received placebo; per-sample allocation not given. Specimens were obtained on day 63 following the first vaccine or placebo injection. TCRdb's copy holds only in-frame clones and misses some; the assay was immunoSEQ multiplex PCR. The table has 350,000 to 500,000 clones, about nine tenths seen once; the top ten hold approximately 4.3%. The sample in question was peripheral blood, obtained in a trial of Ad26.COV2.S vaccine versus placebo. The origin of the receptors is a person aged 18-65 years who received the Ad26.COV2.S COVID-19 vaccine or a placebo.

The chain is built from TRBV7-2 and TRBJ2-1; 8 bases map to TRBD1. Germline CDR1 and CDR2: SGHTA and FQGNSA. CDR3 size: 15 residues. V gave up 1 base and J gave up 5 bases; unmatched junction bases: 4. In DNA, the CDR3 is TGTGCCAGCAGCTTAGGAGGGACAGGTAACAATGAGCAGTTCTTC. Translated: CASSLGGTGNNEQFF.

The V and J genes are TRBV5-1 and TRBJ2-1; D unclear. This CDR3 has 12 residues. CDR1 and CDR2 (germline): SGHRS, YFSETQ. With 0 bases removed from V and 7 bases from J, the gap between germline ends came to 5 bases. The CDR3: CASSLDGNEQFF. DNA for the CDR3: TGCGCCAGCAGCTTGGACGGAAATGAGCAGTTCTTC.

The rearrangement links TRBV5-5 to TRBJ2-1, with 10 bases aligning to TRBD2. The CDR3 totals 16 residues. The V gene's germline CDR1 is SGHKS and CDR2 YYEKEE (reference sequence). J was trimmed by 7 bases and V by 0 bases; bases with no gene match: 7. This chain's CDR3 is CASSLALAGGINEQFF. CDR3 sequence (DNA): TGTGCCAGCAGCTTGGCGTTAGCGGGAGGTATAAATGAGCAGTTCTTC. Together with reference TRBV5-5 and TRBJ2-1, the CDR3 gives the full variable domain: DAGVTQSPTHLIKTRGQQVTLRCSPISGHKSVSWYQQVLGQGPQFIFQYYEKEERGRGNFPDRFSARQFPNYSSELNVNALLLGDSALYLCASSLALAGGINEQFFGPGTRLTVL.

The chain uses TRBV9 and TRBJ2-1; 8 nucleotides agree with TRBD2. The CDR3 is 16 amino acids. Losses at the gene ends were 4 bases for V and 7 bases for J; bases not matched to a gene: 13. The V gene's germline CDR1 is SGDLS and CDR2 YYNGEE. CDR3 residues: CASSSRILAVMNEQFF. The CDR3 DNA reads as TGTGCCAGCAGCTCGAGGATACTAGCGGTCATGAATGAGCAGTTCTTC. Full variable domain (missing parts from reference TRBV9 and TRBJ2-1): DSGVTQTPKHLITATGQRVTLRCSPRSGDLSVYWYQQSLDQGLQFLIQYYNGEERAKGNILERFSAQQFPDLHSELNLSSLELGDSALYFCASSSRILAVMNEQFFGPGTRLTVL.

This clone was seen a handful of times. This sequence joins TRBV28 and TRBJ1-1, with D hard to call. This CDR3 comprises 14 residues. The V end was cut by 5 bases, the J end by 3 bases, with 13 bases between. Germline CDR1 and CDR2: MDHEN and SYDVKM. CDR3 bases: TGTGCCAGCAGTACTGTCGGTGCGGACACTGAAGCTTTCTTT. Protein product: CASSTVGADTEAFF.

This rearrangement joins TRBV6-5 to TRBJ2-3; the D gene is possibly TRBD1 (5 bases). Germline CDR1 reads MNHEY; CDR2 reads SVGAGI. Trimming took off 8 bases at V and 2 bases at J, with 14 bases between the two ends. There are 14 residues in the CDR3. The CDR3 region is CASGQGSFTDTQYF. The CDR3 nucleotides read TGTGCCAGCGGGCAGGGCTCTTTCACAGATACGCAGTATTTT.

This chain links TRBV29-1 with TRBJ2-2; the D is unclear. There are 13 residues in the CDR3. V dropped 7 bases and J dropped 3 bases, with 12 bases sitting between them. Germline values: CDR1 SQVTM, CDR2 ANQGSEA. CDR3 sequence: CSAAKTDTGELFF. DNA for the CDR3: TGCAGCGCCGCCAAAACTGACACCGGGGAGCTGTTTTTT.

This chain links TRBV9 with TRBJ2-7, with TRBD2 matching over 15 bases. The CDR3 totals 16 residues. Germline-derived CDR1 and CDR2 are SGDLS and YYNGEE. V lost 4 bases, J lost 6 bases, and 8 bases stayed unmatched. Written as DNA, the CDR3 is TGTGCCAGCAGCCCACCGGGACTAGCGGGAGGTCGCGAGCAGTACTTC. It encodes CASSPPGLAGGREQYF.

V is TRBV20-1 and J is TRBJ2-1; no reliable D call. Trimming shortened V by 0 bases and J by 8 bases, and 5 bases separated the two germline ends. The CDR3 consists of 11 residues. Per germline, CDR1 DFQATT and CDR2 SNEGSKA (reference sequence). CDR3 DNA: TGCAGTGCTAGAGAGGTAGATGAGCAGTTCTTC. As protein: CSAREVDEQFF.

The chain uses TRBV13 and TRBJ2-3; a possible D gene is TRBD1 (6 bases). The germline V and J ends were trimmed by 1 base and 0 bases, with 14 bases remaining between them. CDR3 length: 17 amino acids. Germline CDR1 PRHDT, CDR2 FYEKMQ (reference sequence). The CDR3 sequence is CASSLALGAASTDTQYF. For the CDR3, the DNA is TGTGCCAGCAGCTTAGCCCTGGGGGCGGCTAGCACAGATACGCAGTATTTT.

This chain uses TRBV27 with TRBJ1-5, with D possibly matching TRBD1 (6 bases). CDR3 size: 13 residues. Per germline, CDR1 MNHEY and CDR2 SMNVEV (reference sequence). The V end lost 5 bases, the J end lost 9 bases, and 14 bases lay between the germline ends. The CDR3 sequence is CASSKNRDRPQHF. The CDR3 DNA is TGTGCCAGCAGTAAAAACAGGGATCGGCCCCAGCATTTT.

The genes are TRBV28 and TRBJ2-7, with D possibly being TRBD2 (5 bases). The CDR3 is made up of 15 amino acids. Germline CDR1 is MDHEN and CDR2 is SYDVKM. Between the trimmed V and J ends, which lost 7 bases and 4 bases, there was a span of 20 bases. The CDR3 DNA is TGTGCCAGCAAGGCCCCCGGGGTAGGGATTTACGAGCAGTACTTC. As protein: CASKAPGVGIYEQYF.